Presented here are 23 T cell receptor beta chains from one specimen sequenced in a study of cytomegalovirus exposure and HLA in healthy donors. Profiled with immunoSEQ multiplex PCR; TCRdb holds only in-frame clones, not every one. The table has around 230,000 clones, around 85% seen once. The specimen sequenced was PBMCs. The receptors derive from a young woman in good health and CMV-seropositive.

The chain couples TRBV6-5 to TRBJ1-2; 7 bases are shared with TRBD1. This CDR3 has 15 residues. The germline CDR1 and CDR2 sequences are MNHEY and SVGAGI. J gave up 0 bases and V 5 bases, and 6 bases lay outside the gene matches. This chain's CDR3 is CASSQGGQTNYGYTF. The CDR3 DNA reads TGTGCCAGCAGTCAGGGGGGACAGACTAACTATGGCTACACCTTC.

The chain carries TRBV11-2 and TRBJ1-5; D is ambiguous. Trimming left V 1 base short and J 2 bases short, with 3 bases between. The CDR3 length is 13 residues. Germline lookup yields CDR1 SGHAT and CDR2 FQNNGV. In DNA, the CDR3 is TGTGCCAGCAGCTTAGTAGGCAATCAGCCCCAGCATTTT. It yields the protein CASSLVGNQPQHF.

The rearrangement joins TRBV29-1 to TRBJ2-7, with D maybe TRBD2 (5 bases). CDR1 SQVTM and CDR2 ANQGSEA come from the germline V gene. The length of the CDR3 is 14 residues. V shed 4 bases and J shed 6 bases, with 19 bases lying between them. The CDR3 nucleotides are TGCAGCGTTGCGGGCCCCGAGCGGTTGGGCGAGCAGTACTTC. Amino acid sequence: CSVAGPERLGEQYF.

V and J are TRBV6-1 and TRBJ1-5; 10 bases line up with TRBD1. V lost 4 bases and J lost 6; bases outside the gene matches: 6. Germline V gene data show CDR1 as MNHNS and CDR2 as SASEGT. The CDR3 has 15 amino acids. The CDR3 loop reads CASSAKDRGFQPQHF. CDR3 nucleotide sequence: TGTGCCAGCAGTGCAAAGGACAGGGGGTTTCAGCCCCAGCATTTT.

CDR3 nucleotides: TGTGCCAGCAGCCCGGCGGTTGCAGGGGCCAACGTCCTGACTTTC. Translated: CASSPAVAGANVLTF. The chain employs TRBV6-6 and TRBJ2-6, with D unresolved. Germline V gene data show CDR1 as MNHNY and CDR2 as SVGAGI (reference sequence). The CDR3 has 15 amino acids. Trimming removed 6 bases from V and 4 bases from J, with 13 bases in between.

A single count supports this clone. The chain recombines TRBV19 with TRBJ1-4; D perhaps matches TRBD1 (6 bases). Germline CDR1 and CDR2: LNHDA and SQIVND (reference sequence). The CDR3 length is 17 residues. Trimming took 1 base from V and 6 from J, leaving 18 bases between them. The CDR3 sequence: CASSIGNRDTRHEKLFF. CDR3 DNA sequence: TGTGCCAGTAGTATAGGGAACCGGGACACTCGACATGAAAAACTGTTTTTT.

This clone was seen just once. V gene TRBV7-9 combines with J gene TRBJ2-2; TRBD1 matches 9 bases. Per the germline V gene, CDR1 is SEHNR and CDR2 is FQNEAQ (reference sequence). This CDR3 comprises 16 residues. Trimming at V came to 8 bases and at J to 0 bases, leaving 7 bases not matched to a gene. CDR3 amino acids: CASPGQGLTNTGELFF. Here the CDR3 DNA reads TGTGCCAGCCCGGGACAGGGACTTACGAACACCGGGGAGCTGTTTTTT.

This clone was seen once. The rearrangement uses TRBV18 and TRBJ1-1; D is unclear. Trimming pared 10 bases from V and 0 bases from J, leaving 24 bases between. The germline V gene encodes CDR1 KGHSH and CDR2 LQKENI. This CDR3 contains 17 residues. CDR3: CATRKEAGGFMNTEAFF. The CDR3 DNA is TGTGCCACCAGAAAGGAGGCCGGAGGATTCATGAACACTGAAGCTTTCTTT.

This chain connects TRBV18 to TRBJ1-5; TRBD1 matches at 7 bases. CDR3 length: 15 amino acids. V lost 2 bases to trimming and J lost 5 bases; unmatched junction nucleotides: 6. Looked up from germline, CDR1 is KGHSH and CDR2 is LQKENI. CDR3 coding DNA: TGTGCCAGCTCACCAACGGGACAGAGTGATCAGCCCCAGCATTTT. As protein: CASSPTGQSDQPQHF.

This clone was counted between two and nine times. This chain connects TRBV30 to TRBJ1-2, with D maybe TRBD1 (6 bases). Germline CDR1 reads GTSNPN; CDR2 reads SVGIG (reference sequence). Trimming removed 6 bases at V and 7 bases at J, with 18 bases between. There are 13 residues in the CDR3. CDR3 sequence reads: CACSPGQYTGYTF. The CDR3 nucleotides read TGTGCCTGCTCACCGGGACAATACACTGGCTACACCTTC.

The gene calls are TRBV19 and TRBJ1-2; D remains ambiguous. The germline CDR1 and CDR2 sequences are LNHDA and SQIVND (reference sequence). There are 14 residues in the CDR3. Trimming left V 3 bases short and J 2 bases short, with 10 bases between. CDR3 amino acids: CASSIRSENYGYTF. The CDR3 DNA follows: TGTGCCAGTAGTATTCGTTCAGAAAACTATGGCTACACCTTC.

This clone was seen just once. The rearrangement joins TRBV10-1 to TRBJ1-1; 9 positions match TRBD1. V lost 2 bases to trimming and J lost 9 bases; unmatched junction nucleotides: 13. CDR1 is WNHNN, CDR2 SYGVQD, per germline (reference sequence). This CDR3 spans 16 amino acids. DNA of the CDR3: TGCGCCAGCAGTGAGAGGGGAACAGGGGGCGCGAGTAAAGCTTTCTTT. It yields the protein CASSERGTGGASKAFF.

The chain employs TRBV29-1 and TRBJ1-1; 10 nucleotides match TRBD1. The length of the CDR3 is 16 residues. Per germline, CDR1 SQVTM and CDR2 ANQGSEA. The ends lost 1 base at V and 5 bases at J; junction bases unmatched: 10. This CDR3 is CSVEGGTGAPRTEAFF. CDR3 DNA: TGCAGCGTTGAAGGGGGGACAGGGGCTCCAAGGACTGAAGCTTTCTTT.

V usage is TRBV30 and J usage is TRBJ1-5; D uncertain. Germline V lookup: CDR1 GTSNPN, CDR2 SVGIG (reference sequence). This CDR3 is built from 13 residues. Trimming took off 2 bases at V and 5 bases at J, with 10 bases between the two ends. CDR3 region: CAWSLREDQPQHF. The CDR3 DNA sequence: TGTGCCTGGAGTCTCAGAGAGGATCAGCCCCAGCATTTT. Filled out from reference TRBV30 and TRBJ1-5, the complete variable domain reads SQTIHQWPATLVQPVGSPLSLECTVEGTSNPNLYWYRQAAGRGLQLLFYSVGIGQISSEVPQNLSASRPQDRQFILSSKKLLLSDSGFYLCAWSLREDQPQHFGDGTRLSIL.

The chain employs TRBV13 and TRBJ2-1; D gene ambiguous. CDR1 and CDR2 from the germline V gene are PRHDT and FYEKMQ (reference sequence). This CDR3 region has 14 residues. V lost 0 bases and J lost 3, with 6 bases in between. The CDR3 DNA is TGTGCCAGCAGCTTAGGGGCAGGCTACAATGAGCAGTTCTTC. This codes for CASSLGAGYNEQFF.

The chain joins TRBV5-1 to TRBJ1-3; 8 bases align to TRBD1. Germline V gene lookup returns CDR1 SGHRS and CDR2 YFSETQ. This CDR3 is 15 amino acids long. V gave up 0 bases and J gave up 2 bases; unmatched junction bases: 1. DNA for the CDR3: TGCGCCAGCAGCTTGGCAGGGGGCACTGGAAACACCATATATTTT. It specifies CASSLAGGTGNTIYF.

This chain links TRBV6-4 with TRBJ2-3; TRBD2 might be the D (6 bases). The ends were cut back, 2 bases at V and 2 bases at J, with 23 bases in the middle. Germline V CDR1 and CDR2: MRHNA, SNTAGT. The CDR3 runs 19 residues. This chain's CDR3 is CASSDRRVPGLDITDTQYF. The CDR3 DNA follows: TGTGCCAGCAGTGACCGCCGAGTTCCGGGACTGGATATCACAGATACGCAGTATTTT.

V and J are TRBV2 and TRBJ2-6; tentative D call: TRBD1 (6 bases). CDR1 is SNHLY and CDR2 is FYNNEI in the germline V gene. V was pared by 3 bases and J by 2 bases, with 8 bases between. CDR3 length: 15 amino acids. The CDR3 DNA reads TGTGCCAGCAGTGAGACAGGACCTGGGGCCAACGTCCTGACTTTC. Its translation: CASSETGPGANVLTF. The whole variable domain, filled in from reference TRBV2 and TRBJ2-6, reads EPEVTQTPSHQVTQMGQEVILRCVPISNHLYFYWYRQILGQKVEFLVSFYNNEISEKSEIFDDQFSVERPDGSNFTLKIRSTKLEDSAMYFCASSETGPGANVLTFGAGSRLTVL.

V and J are TRBV9 and TRBJ1-1; no reliable D call. Trimming shortened V by 1 base and J by 1 base, and 11 bases separated the two germline ends. The CDR3 is made up of 15 amino acids. The germline gives CDR1 SGDLS, CDR2 YYNGEE. This chain's CDR3 is CASSVMRAENTEAFF. The CDR3 DNA follows: TGTGCCAGCAGCGTAATGAGGGCGGAGAACACTGAAGCTTTCTTT.

The chain combines TRBV4-1 with TRBJ1-2; 8 nucleotides match TRBD1. CDR3 size: 16 residues. CDR1 is MGHRA, CDR2 YSYEKL, per germline. The V gene end was trimmed by 0 bases and the J gene end by 5 bases; junction bases not matched to a gene: 8. Written as DNA, the CDR3 is TGCGCCAGCAGCCAAGATATCGGACAGGGAATTTATGGCTACACCTTC. Translation gives CASSQDIGQGIYGYTF.

V usage is TRBV6-1 and J usage is TRBJ1-2; D unclear. Germline-derived CDR1 and CDR2 are MNHNS and SASEGT. V lost 0 bases, J lost 4 bases, and 12 bases lay in between. The CDR3 consists of 15 residues. The CDR3 protein is CASSEAGVGLYGYTF. In nucleotides, the CDR3 is TGTGCCAGCAGTGAAGCGGGAGTCGGGCTCTATGGCTACACCTTC.

The CDR3 region has the DNA TGTGCCAGTAGTAGGGAGGGACAGGGGTCAGATACGCAGTATTTT. It translates to CASSREGQGSDTQYF. This chain links TRBV19 with TRBJ2-3, with 10 bases that match TRBD1. CDR1 LNHDA and CDR2 SQIVND come from the germline V gene (reference sequence). This CDR3 comprises 15 residues. J gave up 4 bases and V 4 bases, and 5 bases lay outside the gene matches.

The CDR3 DNA follows: TGCGCCAGCAGCCCCTCAGGCCCTGGCCAGACCCAGTACTTC. It specifies CASSPSGPGQTQYF. V gene TRBV5-1 combines with J gene TRBJ2-5; no clear D. The germline V and J ends were trimmed by 4 bases and 6 bases, with 16 bases remaining between them. The CDR3 length is 14 residues. CDR1 is SGHRS and CDR2 is YFSETQ in the germline V gene.